This T cell receptor beta chain was obtained from a study of blood T cell repertoires in COVID-19. Unmatched junction bases numbered 6, after V lost 3 bases and J lost 8 bases. There are 15 residues in the CDR3. CDR1 is SNHLY and CDR2 is FYNNEI in the germline V gene. The repertoire was sequenced with immunoSEQ multiplex PCR; TCRdb's copy has only in-frame clones and lacks some. The data show around 260,000 clones, 86% seen once. The sequenced sample consisted of peripheral blood. The chain links TRBV2 to TRBJ1-3; TRBD1 matches at 11 bases. The receptor was isolated from a woman in her 30s with active or convalescent COVID-19. For the CDR3, the DNA is TGTGCCAGCAGTGAGATCTGGACAGGGGGCGACACCATATATTTT. It codes for CASSEIWTGGDTIYF. Full variable domain (rest looked up from reference TRBV2 and TRBJ1-3): EPEVTQTPSHQVTQMGQEVILRCVPISNHLYFYWYRQILGQKVEFLVSFYNNEISEKSEIFDDQFSVERPDGSNFTLKIRSTKLEDSAMYFCASSEIWTGGDTIYFGEGSWLTVV.